This T cell receptor (beta chain) was profiled in a study of blood T cell repertoires in COVID-19. Germline V gene sequence: CDR1 ENHRY, CDR2 SYGVKD. Between the trimmed V and J ends, which lost 10 bases and 7 bases, there was a span of 22 bases. The CDR3 has 14 amino acids. The study recruited people aged about 18 to 89 years across about 25 US areas. Clinical history reported by participants formed the basis on which cohorts were assigned. Some clones are missing from TCRdb's copy, which holds only in-frame ones; the method was immunoSEQ multiplex PCR. The sample carries a few hundred thousand clones, roughly 86% recorded once.

The source of this sequence is a woman aged 30 to 39 who had been exposed to COVID-19. Sequenced input: PBMCs or T cells enriched from blood (not recorded which). This sequence joins TRBV10-3 and TRBJ1-2; D remains ambiguous. Here the CDR3 reads CATGTGPNPGGYTF. CDR3 coding DNA: TGTGCCACCGGTACCGGCCCCAATCCGGGTGGCTACACCTTC.